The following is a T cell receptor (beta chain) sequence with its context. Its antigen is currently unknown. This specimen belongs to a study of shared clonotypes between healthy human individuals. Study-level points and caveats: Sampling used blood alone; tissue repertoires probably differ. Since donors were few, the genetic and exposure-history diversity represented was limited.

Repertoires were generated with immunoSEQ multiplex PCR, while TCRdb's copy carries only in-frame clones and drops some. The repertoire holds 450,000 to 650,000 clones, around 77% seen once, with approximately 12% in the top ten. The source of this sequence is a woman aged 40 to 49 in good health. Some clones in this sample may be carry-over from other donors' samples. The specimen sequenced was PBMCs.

The DNA for the CDR3 is TGTGCCAGCAGCTCCGGACAGGGGAAGACCCAGTACTTC. Protein: CASSSGQGKTQYF. This rearrangement joins TRBV7-2 to TRBJ2-5, with 9 bases matching TRBD1. The ends lost 4 bases at V and 6 bases at J; junction bases unmatched: 3. The CDR3 is made up of 13 amino acids. Germline V gene sequence: CDR1 SGHTA, CDR2 FQGNSA.